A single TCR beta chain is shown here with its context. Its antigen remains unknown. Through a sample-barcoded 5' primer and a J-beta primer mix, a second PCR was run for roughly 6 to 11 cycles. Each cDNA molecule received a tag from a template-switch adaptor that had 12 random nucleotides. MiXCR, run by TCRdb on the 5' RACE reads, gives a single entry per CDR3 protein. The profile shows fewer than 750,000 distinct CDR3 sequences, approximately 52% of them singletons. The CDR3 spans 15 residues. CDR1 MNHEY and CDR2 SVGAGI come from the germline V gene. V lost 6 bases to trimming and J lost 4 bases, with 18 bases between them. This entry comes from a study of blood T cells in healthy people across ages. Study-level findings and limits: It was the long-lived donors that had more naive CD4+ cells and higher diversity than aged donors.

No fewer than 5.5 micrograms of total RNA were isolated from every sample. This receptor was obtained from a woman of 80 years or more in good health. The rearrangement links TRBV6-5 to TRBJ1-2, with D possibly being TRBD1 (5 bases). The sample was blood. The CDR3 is CASSVTVQPSYGYTF. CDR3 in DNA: TGTGCCAGCAGCGTGACAGTGCAGCCAAGCTATGGCTACACCTTC.